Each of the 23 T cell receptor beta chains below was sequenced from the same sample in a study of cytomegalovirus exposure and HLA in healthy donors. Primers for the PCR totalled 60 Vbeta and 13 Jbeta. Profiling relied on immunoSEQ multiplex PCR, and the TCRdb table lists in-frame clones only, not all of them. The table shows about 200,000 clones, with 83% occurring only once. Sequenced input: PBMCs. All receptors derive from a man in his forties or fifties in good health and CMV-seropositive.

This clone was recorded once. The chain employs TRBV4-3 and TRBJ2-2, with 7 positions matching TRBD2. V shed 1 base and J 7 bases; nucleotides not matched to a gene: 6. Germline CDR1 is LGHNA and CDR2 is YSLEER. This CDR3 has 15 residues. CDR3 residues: CASSQAEGRGGELFF. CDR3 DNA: TGCGCCAGCAGCCAAGCAGAGGGGAGGGGCGGGGAGCTGTTTTTT.

The CDR3 DNA sequence: TGTGCCAGCAGCCCGGGAGGGGACAAAGGCAACTATGGCTACACCTTC. The encoded protein is CASSPGGDKGNYGYTF. V is TRBV13 and J is TRBJ1-2, with D maybe TRBD1 (6 bases). V lost 5 bases and J 2 bases, leaving 18 bases between the germline ends. Germline assignment: CDR1 PRHDT and CDR2 FYEKMQ (reference sequence). The CDR3 sequence is 16 residues long.

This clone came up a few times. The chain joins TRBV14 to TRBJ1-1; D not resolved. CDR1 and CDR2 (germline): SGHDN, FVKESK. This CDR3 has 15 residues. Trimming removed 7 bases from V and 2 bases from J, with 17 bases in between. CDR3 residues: CASTRRAAPNTEAFF. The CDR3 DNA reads TGTGCCAGCACCAGGAGGGCGGCCCCTAACACTGAAGCTTTCTTT.

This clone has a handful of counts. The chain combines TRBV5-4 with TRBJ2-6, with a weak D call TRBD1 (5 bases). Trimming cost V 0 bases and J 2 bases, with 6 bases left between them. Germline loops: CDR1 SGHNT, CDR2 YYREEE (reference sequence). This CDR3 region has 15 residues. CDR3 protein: CASSLVGAGANVLTF. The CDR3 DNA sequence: TGTGCCAGCAGCTTGGTAGGGGCTGGGGCCAACGTCCTGACTTTC. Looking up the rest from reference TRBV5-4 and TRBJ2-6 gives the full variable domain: ETGVTQSPTHLIKTRGQQVTLRCSSQSGHNTVSWYQQALGQGPQFIFQYYREEENGRGNFPPRFSGLQFPNYSSELNVNALELDDSALYLCASSLVGAGANVLTFGAGSRLTVL.

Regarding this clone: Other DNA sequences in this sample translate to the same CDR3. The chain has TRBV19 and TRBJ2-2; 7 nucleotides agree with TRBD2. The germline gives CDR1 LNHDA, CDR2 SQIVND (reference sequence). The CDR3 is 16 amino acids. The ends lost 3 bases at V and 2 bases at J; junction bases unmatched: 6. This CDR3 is CASSIDSGVNTGELFF. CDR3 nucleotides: TGTGCCAGTAGTATCGACAGCGGGGTAAACACCGGGGAGCTGTTTTTT.

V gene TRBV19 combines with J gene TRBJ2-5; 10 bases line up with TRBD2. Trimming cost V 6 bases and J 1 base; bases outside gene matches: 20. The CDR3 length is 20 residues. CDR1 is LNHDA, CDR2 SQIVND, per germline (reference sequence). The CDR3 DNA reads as TGTGCCAGTAGCCTCGTTGCCCCCCTAGCGGGAGCAACCCCCCAAGAGACCCAGTACTTC. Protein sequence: CASSLVAPLAGATPQETQYF.

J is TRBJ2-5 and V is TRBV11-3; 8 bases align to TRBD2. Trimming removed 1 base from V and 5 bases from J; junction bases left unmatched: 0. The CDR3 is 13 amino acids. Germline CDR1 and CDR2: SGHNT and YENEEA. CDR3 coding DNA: TGTGCCAGCAGCTTAGCTAGCGGGGAGACCCAGTACTTC. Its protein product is CASSLASGETQYF.

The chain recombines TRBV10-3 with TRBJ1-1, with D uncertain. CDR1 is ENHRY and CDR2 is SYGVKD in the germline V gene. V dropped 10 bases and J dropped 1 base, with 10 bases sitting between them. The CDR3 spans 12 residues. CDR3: CATSRGNTEAFF. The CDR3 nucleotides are TGTGCCACTAGCCGGGGGAACACTGAAGCTTTCTTT.

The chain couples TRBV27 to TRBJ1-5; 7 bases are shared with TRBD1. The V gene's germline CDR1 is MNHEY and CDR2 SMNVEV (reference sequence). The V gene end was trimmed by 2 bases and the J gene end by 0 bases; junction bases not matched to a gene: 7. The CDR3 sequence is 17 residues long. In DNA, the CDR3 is TGTGCCAGCAGTTTACTCGGGACAGTTGATAGCAATCAGCCCCAGCATTTT. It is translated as CASSLLGTVDSNQPQHF.

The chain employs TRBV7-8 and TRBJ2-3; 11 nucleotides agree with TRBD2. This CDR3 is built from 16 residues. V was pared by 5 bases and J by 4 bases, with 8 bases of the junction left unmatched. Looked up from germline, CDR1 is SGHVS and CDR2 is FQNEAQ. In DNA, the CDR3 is TGTGCCAGCAGCCCTCGGCTAGCGGGAGGTGCAGATACGCAGTATTTT. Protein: CASSPRLAGGADTQYF.

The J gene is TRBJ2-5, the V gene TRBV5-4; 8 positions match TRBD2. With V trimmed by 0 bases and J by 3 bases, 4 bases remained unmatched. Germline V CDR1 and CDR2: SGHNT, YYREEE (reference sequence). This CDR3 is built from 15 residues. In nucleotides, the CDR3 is TGTGCCAGCAGCTTGGACGGGAGGGGAGAAGAGACCCAGTACTTC. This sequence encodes CASSLDGRGEETQYF.

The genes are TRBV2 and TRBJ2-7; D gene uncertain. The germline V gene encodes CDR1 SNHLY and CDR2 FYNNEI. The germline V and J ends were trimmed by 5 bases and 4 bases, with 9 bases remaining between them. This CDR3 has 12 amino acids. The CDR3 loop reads CASSPTVYEQYF. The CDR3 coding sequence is TGTGCCAGCAGTCCCACGGTTTACGAGCAGTACTTC.

CDR3 sequence reads: CASREEREYHEQYF. The CDR3 bases are TGTGCCAGCAGGGAGGAGCGGGAGTACCACGAGCAGTACTTC. The genes are TRBV6-5 and TRBJ2-7; TRBD2 matches 8 bases. Germline CDR1 MNHEY, CDR2 SVGAGI. This CDR3 has 14 residues. J lost 5 bases, V lost 6 bases, and 9 bases had no gene match.

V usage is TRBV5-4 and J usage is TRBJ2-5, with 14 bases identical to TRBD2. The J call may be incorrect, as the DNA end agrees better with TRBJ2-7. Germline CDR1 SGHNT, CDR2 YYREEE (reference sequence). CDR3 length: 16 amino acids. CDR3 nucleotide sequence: TGTGCCAGCAGATCGGGACTAGCGGGAGTTGCCGGCGAGCAGTACTTC. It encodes CASRSGLAGVAGEQYF.

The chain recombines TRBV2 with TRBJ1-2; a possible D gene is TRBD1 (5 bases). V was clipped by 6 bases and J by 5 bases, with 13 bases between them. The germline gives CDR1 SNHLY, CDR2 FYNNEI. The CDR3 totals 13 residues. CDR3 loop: CASSGPGGYGYTF. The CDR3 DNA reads TGTGCCAGCAGCGGGCCCGGGGGGTATGGCTACACCTTC.

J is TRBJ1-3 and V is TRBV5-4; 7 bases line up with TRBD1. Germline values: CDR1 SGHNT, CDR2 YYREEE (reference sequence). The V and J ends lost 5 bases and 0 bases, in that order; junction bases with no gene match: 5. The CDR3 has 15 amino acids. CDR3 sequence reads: CASSTGEYSGNTIYF. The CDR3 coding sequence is TGTGCCAGCAGTACAGGGGAGTACTCTGGAAACACCATATATTTT.

The CDR3 protein is CASSVAGQKNTEAFF. CDR3 nucleotide sequence: TGTGCCAGCAGCGTAGCGGGACAGAAGAACACTGAAGCTTTCTTT. This sequence joins TRBV9 and TRBJ1-1; 7 bases are a match to TRBD1. Losses at the gene ends were 0 bases for V and 1 base for J; bases not matched to a gene: 3. The CDR3 length is 15 residues. The germline gives CDR1 SGDLS, CDR2 YYNGEE.

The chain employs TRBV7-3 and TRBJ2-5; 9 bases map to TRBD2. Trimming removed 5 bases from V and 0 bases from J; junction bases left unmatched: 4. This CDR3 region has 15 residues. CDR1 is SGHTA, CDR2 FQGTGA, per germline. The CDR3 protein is CASSRLAANQETQYF. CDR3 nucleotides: TGTGCCAGCAGCCGACTAGCGGCCAACCAAGAGACCCAGTACTTC. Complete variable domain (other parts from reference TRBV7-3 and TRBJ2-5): GAGVSQTPSNKVTEKGKYVELRCDPISGHTALYWYRQSLGQGPEFLIYFQGTGAADDSGLPNDRFFAVRPEGSVSTLKIQRTERGDSAVYLCASSRLAANQETQYFGPGTRLLVL.

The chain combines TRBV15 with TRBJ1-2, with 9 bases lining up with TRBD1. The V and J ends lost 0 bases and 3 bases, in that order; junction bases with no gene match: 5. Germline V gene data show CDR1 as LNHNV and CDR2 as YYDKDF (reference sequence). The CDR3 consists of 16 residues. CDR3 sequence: CATSRDRQGDHYGYTF. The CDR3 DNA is TGTGCCACCAGCAGAGATCGACAGGGGGATCACTATGGCTACACCTTC.

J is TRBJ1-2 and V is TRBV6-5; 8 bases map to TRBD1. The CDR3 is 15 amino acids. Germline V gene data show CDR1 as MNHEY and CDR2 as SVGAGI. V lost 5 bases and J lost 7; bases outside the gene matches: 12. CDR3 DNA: TGTGCCAGCAGTACCTCGGACAGGGCCACGGGTGGCTACACCTTC. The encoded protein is CASSTSDRATGGYTF.

In nucleotides, the CDR3 is TGTGCCAGTAGTTACAGGGGCACTGAAGCTTTCTTT. This gives the protein CASSYRGTEAFF. The gene calls are TRBV19 and TRBJ1-1; 7 bases map to TRBD1. J lost 4 bases, V lost 5 bases, and 1 base had no gene match. Per germline, CDR1 LNHDA and CDR2 SQIVND (reference sequence). The CDR3 is made up of 12 amino acids.

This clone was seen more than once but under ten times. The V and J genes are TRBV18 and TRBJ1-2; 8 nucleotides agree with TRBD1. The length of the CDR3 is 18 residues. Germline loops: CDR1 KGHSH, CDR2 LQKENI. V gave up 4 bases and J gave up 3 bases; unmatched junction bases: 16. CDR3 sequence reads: CASSRGQGRTGKDYGYTF. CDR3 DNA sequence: TGTGCCAGCTCACGAGGGCAAGGAAGGACAGGGAAGGACTATGGCTACACCTTC.

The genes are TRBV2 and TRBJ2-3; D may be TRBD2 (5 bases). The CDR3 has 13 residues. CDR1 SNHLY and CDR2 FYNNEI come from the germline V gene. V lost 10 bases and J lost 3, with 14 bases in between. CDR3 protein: CATRLGGTDTQYF. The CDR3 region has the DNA TGTGCCACCCGTCTAGGAGGTACAGATACGCAGTATTTT.